This T cell receptor beta chain was recovered during a study of blood T cell repertoires in COVID-19. Study overall: PBMCs, B-cell-depleted T cells, or T cells were the source of the cDNA or gDNA that made up the material.

In the authors' methods: By means of reference gene primer amplification, nucleated cell counts were estimated. Only in-frame clones appear in the TCRdb table, and some are missing; sequencing was by immunoSEQ multiplex PCR. That table furnishes V, J and clone size, whereas the DNA furnished D and trimming. The table lists roughly 43,000 clones, about 91% of them singletons. Germline CDR1 and CDR2: SNHLY and FYNNEI. The CDR3 loop spans 11 amino acids. V lost 6 bases and J 9 bases, leaving 10 bases between the germline ends. Material for sequencing was peripheral blood. V is TRBV2 and J is TRBJ2-3; weak D call: TRBD2 (5 bases). This sequence originates from a human donor in a cohort sampled during active COVID-19. DNA for the CDR3: TGTGCCAGCAGCGCACTAGAAACGCAGTATTTT. It is translated as CASSALETQYF.